A selection of T cell receptor beta chains follows, all from one sample in a study of T-cell memory formation after mild COVID-19. From the 5' RACE reads, TCRdb called clonotypes with MiXCR, one entry per CDR3 protein. The sample records about 470,000 distinct CDR3 sequences, 18% being singletons. The sequenced sample consisted of PBMCs or a T cell subset sorted from them (not recorded which). These receptors all stem from an adult woman who had mild COVID-19 (a few samples of this study predate the infection). Cell type and time point are not known. Both conserved end residues are part of each CDR3. D genes are given only for firm matches. A clone size is listed for some rows: how often the clone was seen (once, few, many), or a class if it is expanded.

>NA|TRBJ2-1|NA|TRBV5-6
TGTGCCAGCAGCTTGGGGGTGCAAAATGAGCAGTTCTTC
CASSLGVQNEQFF
>few|TRBJ1-5|TRBD1|TRBV6-1
TGTGCCAGCAGTCAACAGGGGATGAGCAATCAGCCCCAGCATTTT
CASSQQGMSNQPQHF
>NA|TRBJ2-2|TRBD2|TRBV7-3
TGTGCCAGCAGCTGGACTAGCGCCGGGGAGCTGTTTTTT
CASSWTSAGELFF
>few|TRBJ2-1|TRBD1|TRBV18
TGTGCCAGCTCACCCAGACAGGGGCGCTCTTTCAATGAGCAGTTCTTC
CASSPRQGRSFNEQFF
>NA|TRBJ2-7|NA|TRBV25-1
TGTGCCAGCAGTGATGTGGACGGGACTCCGAGCTACGAGCAGTACTTC
CASSDVDGTPSYEQYF
>few|TRBJ2-3|NA|TRBV12-3/TRBV12-4
TGTGCCAGCAGTTTTGATTCTACAGATACGCAGTATTTT
CASSFDSTDTQYF
>NA|TRBJ1-1|NA|TRBV7-9
TGTGCCAGCAGCTTAGCGGTGGCAAAAGCTTTCTTT
CASSLAVAKAFF
>many|TRBJ2-3|TRBD2|TRBV6-2/TRBV6-3
TGTGCCAGCAGTTACCTTCGCCTAGCGGGAGATCCAGATACGCAGTATTTT
CASSYLRLAGDPDTQYF
>NA|TRBJ2-1|NA|TRBV12-3/TRBV12-4
TGTGCCAGCAGTTTAGCGAACTATGAGCAGTTCTTC
CASSLANYEQFF
>many|TRBJ2-3|TRBD2|TRBV5-1
TGCGCCAGCAGCTTTTCTACTAGCGGGGGCGCCACAGATACGCAGTATTTT
CASSFSTSGGATDTQYF
>many|TRBJ1-1|NA|TRBV19
TGTGCCAGTAGTCCCACATTGGCCACTGAAGCTTTCTTT
CASSPTLATEAFF
>NA|TRBJ1-5|NA|TRBV12-3/TRBV12-4
TGTGCCAGCAGTGAAACCGGGCTACACAATCAGCCCCAGCATTTT
CASSETGLHNQPQHF
>many|TRBJ2-5|NA|TRBV7-9
TGTGCCAGCAGCCCCTCCCCCAGAGAGACCCAGTACTTC
CASSPSPRETQYF
>few|TRBJ2-3|TRBD2|TRBV25-1
TGTGCCAGCAGCCCGACTAGCCTAGGGGGCACAGATACGCAGTATTTT
CASSPTSLGGTDTQYF
>NA|TRBJ1-4|NA|TRBV7-2
TGTGCCAGCAGCCGTGACAGGAGTGGTGAAAAACTGTTTTTT
CASSRDRSGEKLFF
>NA|TRBJ1-1|TRBD1|TRBV7-8
TGTGCCAGCAGCTTGGCTCCTTACGGGACAGGGGGGAACACTGAAGCTTTCTTT
CASSLAPYGTGGNTEAFF
>NA|TRBJ1-2|NA|TRBV12-3/TRBV12-4
TGTGCCAGCAGTTTGGGGGCCAGGATTGGCTACACCTTC
CASSLGARIGYTF
>few|TRBJ1-6|TRBD1|TRBV6-1
TGTGCCAGCAGTGAAGGTGTGACAGGGGTTGGGTTTTCACCCCTCCACTTT
CASSEGVTGVGFSPLHF
>NA|TRBJ1-6|NA|TRBV5-1
TGCGCCAGCAGCTCGGGGACCGAGAATTCACCCCTCCACTTT
CASSSGTENSPLHF
>NA|TRBJ1-1|NA|TRBV5-1
TGCGCCAGCAGCTTACAGGTAATGAACACTGAAGCTTTCTTT
CASSLQVMNTEAFF
>NA|TRBJ2-5|NA|TRBV12-3/TRBV12-4
TGTGCCAGCAGTTTGCCTGGGGGCCAAGAGACCCAGTACTTC
CASSLPGGQETQYF
>few|TRBJ1-6|TRBD1|TRBV10-3
TGTGCCATCAGGGCGGACAGGGCGAGCTCCTATAATTCACCCCTCCACTTT
CAIRADRASSYNSPLHF
>NA|TRBJ1-1|NA|TRBV6-1
TGTGCCAGCAGTGTGGAAAAGACTCAGAACACTGAAGCTTTCTTT
CASSVEKTQNTEAFF
>NA|TRBJ2-4|NA|TRBV10-3
TGTGCCATCAGTCCCTTGGGAGATATTCAGTACTTC
CAISPLGDIQYF
>few|TRBJ2-5|NA|TRBV18
TGTGCCAGCTCACCACCCTCCCAAGAGACCCAGTACTTC
CASSPPSQETQYF
>NA|TRBJ2-1|TRBD2|TRBV12-3/TRBV12-4
TGTGCCAGCAGCCAGCAGCGGGGGGGCCGAAATGAGCAGTTCTTC
CASSQQRGGRNEQFF
>NA|TRBJ1-2|TRBD1|TRBV12-3/TRBV12-4
TGTGCCAGCAGTCCTGACAGGGGCCTTAACTATGGCTACACCTTC
CASSPDRGLNYGYTF
>NA|TRBJ2-1|TRBD2|TRBV12-3/TRBV12-4
TGTGCCAGCAGTTTTAGCGGGGGGCCCGGCTCCTACAATGAGCAGTTCTTC
CASSFSGGPGSYNEQFF
>many|TRBJ2-1|TRBD1|TRBV20-1
TGCAGTGCTCCGAAGGGACAGGCTCTTTGGGGGAAGCAGTTCTTC
CSAPKGQALWGKQFF
>few|TRBJ1-2|TRBD1|TRBV3-1
TGTGCCAGCAGCCAAGATGATACGGACAGGGACCTTTGGAACTATGGCTACACCTTC
CASSQDDTDRDLWNYGYTF
>NA|TRBJ2-7|NA|TRBV20-1
TGCAGTGCTAGAGATCCAGACGCCCCTGGATCCTACGAGCAGTACTTC
CSARDPDAPGSYEQYF
>few|TRBJ2-5|NA|TRBV12-3/TRBV12-4
TGTGCCAGCAGTTTAGAGCCAGGGGGGGAGACCCAGTACTTC
CASSLEPGGETQYF
>NA|TRBJ1-2|NA|TRBV2
TGTGCCAGCACCGGGGGGTACTATGGCTACACCTTC
CASTGGYYGYTF
>few|TRBJ2-3|TRBD1|TRBV5-1
TGCGCCAGCAGCTTCAGACAGGGTTTGTTCACTAGCACAGATACGCAGTATTTT
CASSFRQGLFTSTDTQYF
>NA|TRBJ2-3|TRBD2|TRBV5-4
TGTGCCAGCAGCTTGTCCCTAGCGGGAGGTTATGGAGATACGCAGTATTTT
CASSLSLAGGYGDTQYF
>few|TRBJ1-2|NA|TRBV20-1
TGCAGTGCAGGGGGGTTGGGGTATGGCTACACCTTC
CSAGGLGYGYTF
>few|TRBJ1-3|NA|TRBV24-1
TGTGCCACCAGTGATTCTCCAGGCTCTGGAAACACCATATATTTT
CATSDSPGSGNTIYF
>NA|TRBJ2-7|TRBD2|TRBV20-1
TGCAGTGCTAGTTCCCGGACTAGCGGGACCTACGAGCAGTACTTC
CSASSRTSGTYEQYF
>NA|TRBJ1-2|NA|TRBV5-6
TGTGCCAGCAGCGGTACAGTGCACTATGGCTACACCTTC
CASSGTVHYGYTF
>NA|TRBJ2-1|NA|TRBV25-1
TGTGCCAGCAGTGTACTAAGCTCCTACAATGAGCAGTTCTTC
CASSVLSSYNEQFF
>NA|TRBJ1-1|TRBD1|TRBV9
TGTGCCAGCAGCGGCGGGACAGGGTCCACTGAAGCTTTCTTT
CASSGGTGSTEAFF
>many|TRBJ2-5|NA|TRBV4-1
TGCGCCAGCAGCCCGACGGGCGAGACCCAGTACTTC
CASSPTGETQYF
>NA|TRBJ2-2|TRBD2|TRBV11-2
TGTGCCAGCAGCTTAGAACCAGCGGGGGGGCGAACCGGGGAGCTGTTTTTT
CASSLEPAGGRTGELFF
>many|TRBJ2-1|NA|TRBV4-1
TGCGCCAGCAGCCAAGATATACTAGCATACAACAATGAGCAGTTCTTC
CASSQDILAYNNEQFF
>few|TRBJ1-5|NA|TRBV12-3/TRBV12-4
TGTGCCAGCAGTTTCTGGAAGGGGGAAAATCAGCCCCAGCATTTT
CASSFWKGENQPQHF